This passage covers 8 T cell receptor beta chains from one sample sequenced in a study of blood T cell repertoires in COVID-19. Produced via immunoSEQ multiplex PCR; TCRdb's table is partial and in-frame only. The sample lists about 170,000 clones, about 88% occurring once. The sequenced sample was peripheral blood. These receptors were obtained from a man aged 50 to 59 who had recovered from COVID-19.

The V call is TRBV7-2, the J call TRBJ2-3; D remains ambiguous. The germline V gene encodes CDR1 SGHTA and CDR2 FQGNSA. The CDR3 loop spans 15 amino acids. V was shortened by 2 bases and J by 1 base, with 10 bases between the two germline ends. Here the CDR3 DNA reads TGTGCCAGCAGCTTACGGAGCGCCCGCACAGATACGCAGTATTTT. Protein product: CASSLRSARTDTQYF.

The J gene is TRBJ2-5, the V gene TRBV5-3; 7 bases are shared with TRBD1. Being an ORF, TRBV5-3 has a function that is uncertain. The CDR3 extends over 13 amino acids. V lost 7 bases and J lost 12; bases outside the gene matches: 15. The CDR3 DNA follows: TGTGCCAGATTCCGTTCAATAGGGACAGTCGAGTACTTC. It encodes CARFRSIGTVEYF.

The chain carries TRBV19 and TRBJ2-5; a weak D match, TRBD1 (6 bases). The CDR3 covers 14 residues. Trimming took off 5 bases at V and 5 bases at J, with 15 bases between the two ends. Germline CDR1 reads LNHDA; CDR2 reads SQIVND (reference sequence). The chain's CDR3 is CASSLAGARETQYF. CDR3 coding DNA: TGTGCCAGTAGTTTGGCAGGGGCGCGGGAGACCCAGTACTTC.

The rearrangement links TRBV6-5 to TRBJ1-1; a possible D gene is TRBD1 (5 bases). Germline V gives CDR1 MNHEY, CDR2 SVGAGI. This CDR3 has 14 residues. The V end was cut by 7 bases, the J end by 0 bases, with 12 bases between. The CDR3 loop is CASNPGLMNTEAFF. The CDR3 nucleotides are TGTGCCAGCAACCCGGGACTCATGAACACTGAAGCTTTCTTT.

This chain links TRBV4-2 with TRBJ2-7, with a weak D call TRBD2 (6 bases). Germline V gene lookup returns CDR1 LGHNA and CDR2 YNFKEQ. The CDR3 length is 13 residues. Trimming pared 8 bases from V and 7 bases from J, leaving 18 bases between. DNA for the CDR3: TGTGCCAGCGGAGGGCCGGGCCCCCAAGAGCAGTACTTC. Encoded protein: CASGGPGPQEQYF.

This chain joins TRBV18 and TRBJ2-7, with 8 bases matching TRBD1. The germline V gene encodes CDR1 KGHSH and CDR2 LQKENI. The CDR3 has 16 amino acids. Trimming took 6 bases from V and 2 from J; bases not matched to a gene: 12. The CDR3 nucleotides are TGTGCCAGCTCGCTAGACAGGGGAGGCGCCCCCTACGAGCAGTACTTC. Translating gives CASSLDRGGAPYEQYF.

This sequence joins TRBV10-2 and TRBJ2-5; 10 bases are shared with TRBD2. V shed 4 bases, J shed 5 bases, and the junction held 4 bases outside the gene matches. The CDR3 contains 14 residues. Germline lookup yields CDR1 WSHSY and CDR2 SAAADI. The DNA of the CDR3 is TGCGCCAGCAGTGCACTAGCGGGGAGGGAGACCCAGTACTTC. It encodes CASSALAGRETQYF.

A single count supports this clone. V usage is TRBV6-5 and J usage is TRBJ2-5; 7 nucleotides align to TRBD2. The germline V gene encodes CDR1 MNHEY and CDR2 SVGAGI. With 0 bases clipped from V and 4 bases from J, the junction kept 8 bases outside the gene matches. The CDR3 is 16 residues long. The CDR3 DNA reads TGTGCCAGCAGTTACTCTGGGGGAGGGCCGGGAGAGACCCAGTACTTC. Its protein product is CASSYSGGGPGETQYF.